Following are 30 T cell receptor beta chains from one sample sequenced in a study of T cells after yellow fever vaccination (dated 2019 in TCRdb). The library was produced with 5' RACE. TCRdb shows the sequencer as Illumina HiSeq 2500. TCRdb handled the public reads itself, with Q25 trimming in fastp and clone calling in MiXCR, and kept productive beta chains. All rows with the same CDR3 protein become a single entry with the most common DNA and genes. Recorded for this sample are roughly 330,000 distinct CDR3 sequences; about 6.9% of them occurred a single time. Of the sample, 15% to 20% falls within the top ten clones. The treatment or condition label, as the study defines it: live attenuated yellow fever vaccine strain. The sequences come from PBMCs, collected around 45 days after the first yellow fever vaccination. These receptors were taken from a man aged 18 to 35 who received the YFV17D yellow fever vaccine.

The table lists this clonotype with a few counts. The chain is built from TRBV3-1 and TRBJ1-4, with D maybe TRBD1 (6 bases). Trimming pared 0 bases from V and 5 bases from J, leaving 19 bases between. CDR3 length: 18 residues. CDR1 is LGHDT, CDR2 YNNKEL, per germline (reference sequence). As DNA, the CDR3 is TGTGCCAGCAGCCAAGATCGGGTCGGCAGGGGCTTCAATGAAAAACTGTTTTTT. It yields the protein CASSQDRVGRGFNEKLFF.

This clonotype was seen only a few times. This chain uses TRBV24-1 with TRBJ1-2; no firm D call. V shed 2 bases and J shed 0 bases, with 12 bases lying between them. The CDR3 loop spans 16 amino acids. CDR1 and CDR2 from the germline V gene are KGHDR and SFDVKD. CDR3 DNA sequence: TGTGCCACCAGTGATTACGCGTCAGAAGCTAACTATGGCTACACCTTC. Protein product: CATSDYASEANYGYTF.

The V call is TRBV29-1, the J call TRBJ2-1; D unresolved. Germline lookup yields CDR1 SQVTM and CDR2 ANQGSEA. CDR3 length: 13 amino acids. V gave up 5 bases and J gave up 5 bases, with 13 bases separating them. CDR3 sequence (DNA): TGCAGCGTTCCTGTACGCGGCGACAATGAGCAGTTCTTC. Its protein is CSVPVRGDNEQFF.

This clonotype has a handful of counts. The chain uses TRBV20-1 and TRBJ2-2; the match to TRBD1 covers 7 bases. CDR3 length: 15 residues. Per germline, CDR1 DFQATT and CDR2 SNEGSKA (reference sequence). Losses at the gene ends were 3 bases for V and 3 bases for J; bases not matched to a gene: 7. CDR3 residues: CSASEGDRDTGELFF. The CDR3 bases are TGCAGTGCTAGTGAGGGAGACAGGGACACCGGGGAGCTGTTTTTT.

This clonotype was detected many times. V and J are TRBV5-1 and TRBJ2-7; D is unresolved. Deletions cut 5 bases from V and 0 bases from J, with 21 bases between. The CDR3 length is 17 residues. Germline V CDR1 and CDR2: SGHRS, YFSETQ. The CDR3 DNA reads TGCGCCAGCAGGAAACATCCGGGTCTTGAAGCCTCCTACGAGCAGTACTTC. It is translated as CASRKHPGLEASYEQYF. The full variable domain, its missing parts supplied by reference TRBV5-1 and TRBJ2-7, is KAGVTQTPRYLIKTRGQQVTLSCSPISGHRSVSWYQQTPGQGLQFLFEYFSETQRNKGNFPGRFSGRQFSNSRSEMNVSTLELGDSALYLCASRKHPGLEASYEQYFGPGTRLTVT.

This chain connects TRBV30 to TRBJ2-1, with D unresolved. Germline V gives CDR1 GTSNPN, CDR2 SVGIG (reference sequence). Trimming took off 4 bases at V and 10 bases at J, with 14 bases between the two ends. The length of the CDR3 is 12 residues. CDR3 residues: CAWNPQSVEQFF. In DNA, the CDR3 is TGTGCCTGGAACCCACAGTCTGTGGAGCAGTTCTTC.

The chain carries TRBV5-8 and TRBJ2-6; D gene ambiguous. The germline CDR1 and CDR2 sequences are SGHTS and YDEGEE. The CDR3 is made up of 14 amino acids. V was cut by 0 bases and J by 4 bases, with 5 bases left in between. CDR3: CASSLGIGANVLTF. CDR3 nucleotides: TGTGCCAGCAGCTTGGGTATCGGGGCCAACGTCCTGACTTTC.

V is TRBV5-4 and J is TRBJ2-3; no reliable D call. Looked up from germline, CDR1 is SGHNT and CDR2 is YYREEE (reference sequence). Trimming pared 0 bases from V and 1 base from J, leaving 9 bases between. This CDR3 is built from 15 residues. The CDR3 DNA follows: TGTGCCAGCAGCTTGGCCCCGGTTGGCACAGATACGCAGTATTTT. Translated, it gives CASSLAPVGTDTQYF.

The chain carries TRBV4-3 and TRBJ1-4; TRBD1 is a possible D gene (6 bases). The CDR3 covers 14 residues. Trimming removed 0 bases at V and 8 bases at J, with 10 bases between. Looked up from germline, CDR1 is LGHNA and CDR2 is YSLEER. The CDR3 bases are TGCGCCAGCAGCCAAGATAGGGGGTGGGAAAAACTGTTTTTT. This codes for CASSQDRGWEKLFF.

The chain combines TRBV7-2 with TRBJ2-5; TRBD2 agrees at 7 bases. Germline trimming cut 1 base from V and 2 bases from J; bases unmatched to any gene: 4. The CDR3 extends over 15 amino acids. Germline V lookup: CDR1 SGHTA, CDR2 FQGNSA. CDR3 region: CASSLVGLSQETQYF. CDR3 in DNA: TGTGCCAGCAGCTTAGTGGGACTATCACAAGAGACCCAGTACTTC. Using reference TRBV7-2 and TRBJ2-5 for the parts outside the CDR3, the full variable domain is GAGVSQSPSNKVTEKGKDVELRCDPISGHTALYWYRQSLGQGLEFLIYFQGNSAPDKSGLPSDRFSAERTGGSVSTLTIQRTQQEDSAVYLCASSLVGLSQETQYFGPGTRLLVL.

The chain joins TRBV7-6 to TRBJ2-1; the D gene could be TRBD1 or TRBD2 (6 bases each). Germline CDR1 reads SGHVS; CDR2 reads FNYEAQ. The CDR3 length is 15 residues. V lost 5 bases to trimming and J lost 5 bases, with 16 bases between them. The CDR3 region is CASSPAAGGHNEQFF. The CDR3 DNA sequence: TGTGCCAGCAGCCCCGCGGCCGGGGGCCACAATGAGCAGTTCTTC.

This clonotype occurred a few times. The chain is built from TRBV9 and TRBJ2-1; 8 bases align to TRBD2. Germline V gives CDR1 SGDLS, CDR2 YYNGEE. CDR3 length: 16 residues. V gave up 4 bases and J gave up 0 bases; unmatched junction bases: 6. CDR3 protein: CASSSAGAGSYNEQFF. The CDR3 nucleotides read TGTGCCAGCAGCTCAGCGGGGGCCGGCTCCTACAATGAGCAGTTCTTC.

This clonotype occurred a few times. This chain joins TRBV19 and TRBJ1-1; 9 positions agree with TRBD1. J lost 6 bases, V lost 6 bases, and 14 bases had no gene match. Germline V gene sequence: CDR1 LNHDA, CDR2 SQIVND (reference sequence). The CDR3 covers 16 residues. CDR3 in amino acids: CASRDRGYFPSAEAFF. As DNA, the CDR3 is TGTGCCAGTAGGGACAGGGGTTATTTCCCCTCTGCTGAAGCTTTCTTT.

The V and J genes are TRBV9 and TRBJ2-1, with D possibly called TRBD1 or TRBD2 (5 bases each). The germline V gene has CDR1 SGDLS and CDR2 YYNGEE. This CDR3 has 13 residues. V lost 7 bases and J lost 5, with 13 bases in between. The CDR3 DNA is TGTGCCAGCTCTCAGGGACCAAACAATGAGCAGTTCTTC. This translates into CASSQGPNNEQFF.

The chain recombines TRBV10-1 with TRBJ2-7; D is perhaps TRBD1 (5 bases). Germline-derived CDR1 and CDR2 are WNHNN and SYGVQD (reference sequence). This CDR3 contains 14 residues. Trimming removed 4 bases at V and 3 bases at J, with 13 bases between. The CDR3 region has the DNA TGCGCCAGCAGTGGACAGCTGGGTAACTACGAGCAGTACTTC. Amino acids: CASSGQLGNYEQYF.

This clonotype was detected only a few times. The chain is built from TRBV6-1 and TRBJ2-7; D may be TRBD1 (6 bases). Deletions cut 6 bases from V and 3 bases from J, with 12 bases between. The CDR3 runs to 13 residues. Germline CDR1 MNHNS, CDR2 SASEGT. The CDR3 nucleotides are TGTGCCAGCAGACAAGGACAGAACTACGAGCAGTACTTC. Residues: CASRQGQNYEQYF.

This clonotype was observed a handful of times. V usage is TRBV24-1 and J usage is TRBJ2-5; TRBD1 agrees at 9 bases. Unmatched junction bases numbered 8, after V lost 7 bases and J lost 3 bases. Germline V gene data show CDR1 as KGHDR and CDR2 as SFDVKD. This CDR3 comprises 15 residues. CDR3 bases: TGTGCCACCAGCCCGGGACAGGGCGGGGAAGAGACCCAGTACTTC. It codes for CATSPGQGGEETQYF.

This clonotype has only a few counts. The chain joins TRBV7-2 to TRBJ1-1, with D uncertain. Between the trimmed V and J ends, which lost 5 bases and 5 bases, there was a span of 9 bases. Per the germline V gene, CDR1 is SGHTA and CDR2 is FQGNSA. The CDR3 has 12 residues. The CDR3 spells CASSRGWTEAFF. The CDR3 nucleotides are TGTGCCAGCAGCCGAGGGTGGACTGAAGCTTTCTTT.

The sample holds a few counts of this clonotype. The V gene is TRBV4-2, the J gene TRBJ2-5, with a possible D match to TRBD2 (6 bases). Trimming pared 1 base from V and 12 bases from J, leaving 21 bases between. The CDR3 is 15 residues long. Germline loops: CDR1 LGHNA, CDR2 YNFKEQ. DNA of the CDR3: TGTGCCAGCAGCCAAGGCGATAAGGGAGGAGAGACTGAGTACTTC. Amino acid sequence: CASSQGDKGGETEYF.

This rearrangement joins TRBV5-6 to TRBJ1-2; 9 bases map to TRBD1. The CDR3 covers 13 residues. Germline CDR1 SGHDT, CDR2 YYEEEE. V was clipped by 4 bases and J by 5 bases; unmatched bases: 3. This chain's CDR3 is CASSRDRVYGYTF. The CDR3 nucleotides are TGTGCCAGCAGCAGGGACAGGGTTTATGGCTACACCTTC.

In this sample, this clonotype turned up many times. The chain carries TRBV10-3 and TRBJ2-1; D is unresolved. With 7 bases removed from V and 8 bases from J, the gap between germline ends came to 9 bases. Per germline, CDR1 ENHRY and CDR2 SYGVKD. The CDR3 totals 11 residues. The CDR3 protein is CAINLSDEQFF. The CDR3 nucleotides read TGTGCCATCAACCTAAGCGATGAGCAGTTCTTC.

The chain couples TRBV5-1 to TRBJ1-2, with 7 bases lining up with TRBD1. Germline lookup yields CDR1 SGHRS and CDR2 YFSETQ. V lost 4 bases and J lost 5; bases outside the gene matches: 14. The CDR3 loop spans 16 amino acids. CDR3 loop: CASSRTGLGAGYGYTF. The CDR3, as DNA: TGCGCCAGCAGCCGGACAGGTCTTGGGGCTGGGTATGGCTACACCTTC. The whole variable domain, remainder taken from reference TRBV5-1 and TRBJ1-2, is KAGVTQTPRYLIKTRGQQVTLSCSPISGHRSVSWYQQTPGQGLQFLFEYFSETQRNKGNFPGRFSGRQFSNSRSEMNVSTLELGDSALYLCASSRTGLGAGYGYTFGSGTRLTVV.

This clonotype was counted at least ten times. The rearrangement links TRBV5-1 to TRBJ1-2, with 8 bases fitting TRBD1. CDR3 length: 14 residues. Germline assignment: CDR1 SGHRS and CDR2 YFSETQ. V gave up 0 bases and J gave up 4 bases; unmatched junction bases: 2. CDR3 in DNA: TGCGCCAGCAGCTTGGGGACAGGGAGCTATGGCTACACCTTC. Translated: CASSLGTGSYGYTF.

This rearrangement joins TRBV5-1 to TRBJ2-2; 10 nucleotides agree with TRBD1. Per the germline V gene, CDR1 is SGHRS and CDR2 is YFSETQ. This CDR3 contains 15 residues. Trimming cost V 3 bases and J 7 bases; bases outside gene matches: 6. The CDR3 coding sequence is TGCGCCAGCAGCTCCCAGACAGGGGGCGGCGGGGAGCTGTTTTTT. As protein: CASSSQTGGGGELFF. The full variable domain, in which reference TRBV5-1 and TRBJ2-2 provide the parts outside the CDR3, is KAGVTQTPRYLIKTRGQQVTLSCSPISGHRSVSWYQQTPGQGLQFLFEYFSETQRNKGNFPGRFSGRQFSNSRSEMNVSTLELGDSALYLCASSSQTGGGGELFFGEGSRLTVL.

This clonotype was seen a few times. The chain combines TRBV5-1 with TRBJ2-1; 9 positions match TRBD2. V lost 5 bases, J lost 3 bases, and 6 bases stayed unmatched. The germline CDR1 and CDR2 sequences are SGHRS and YFSETQ. The CDR3 spans 15 residues. In DNA, the CDR3 is TGCGCCAGCAGGTCCGGGACTAGCTTCTACAATGAGCAGTTCTTC. It specifies CASRSGTSFYNEQFF.

The chain carries TRBV7-9 and TRBJ2-5; either TRBD1 or TRBD2 may supply D (5 bases each). The CDR3 covers 12 residues. CDR1 SEHNR and CDR2 FQNEAQ come from the germline V gene (reference sequence). The V end was cut by 7 bases, the J end by 3 bases, with 9 bases between. CDR3 protein: CASTLGEETQYF. The DNA of the CDR3 is TGTGCCAGCACATTGGGGGAAGAGACCCAGTACTTC.

In its sample, this clonotype was seen a few times. V is TRBV5-1 and J is TRBJ2-7; D is possibly TRBD1 (5 bases). This CDR3 is built from 13 residues. The germline V and J ends were trimmed by 6 bases and 0 bases, with 10 bases remaining between them. The germline gives CDR1 SGHRS, CDR2 YFSETQ. This chain's CDR3 is CASNTDSSYEQYF. The CDR3 DNA sequence: TGCGCCAGCAATACTGACAGCTCCTACGAGCAGTACTTC.

This clonotype was picked up a small number of times. This chain joins TRBV24-1 and TRBJ2-2; 7 positions match TRBD1. CDR3 length equals 14 residues. Germline CDR1 KGHDR, CDR2 SFDVKD. With 4 bases clipped from V and 6 bases from J, the junction kept 4 bases outside the gene matches. CDR3 DNA: TGTGCCACCAGTGAGAGGGGGCTCGCCGGGGAGCTGTTTTTT. It is translated as CATSERGLAGELFF.

The rearrangement links TRBV7-2 to TRBJ1-4; a possible D gene is TRBD1 (5 bases). V lost 4 bases and J lost 1, with 10 bases in between. Germline CDR1 SGHTA, CDR2 FQGNSA. This CDR3 contains 15 residues. In nucleotides, the CDR3 is TGTGCCAGCAGCTCCGGGGGGGGAACTAATGAAAAACTGTTTTTT. Protein sequence: CASSSGGGTNEKLFF.

The chain combines TRBV20-1 with TRBJ2-4, with 8 bases matching TRBD1. The V and J ends lost 6 bases and 0 bases, in that order; junction bases with no gene match: 10. The germline V gene has CDR1 DFQATT and CDR2 SNEGSKA (reference sequence). There are 16 residues in the CDR3. CDR3 region: CSARRDRTLAKNIQYF. CDR3 DNA sequence: TGCAGTGCCAGACGGGACAGGACTTTAGCCAAAAACATTCAGTACTTC.